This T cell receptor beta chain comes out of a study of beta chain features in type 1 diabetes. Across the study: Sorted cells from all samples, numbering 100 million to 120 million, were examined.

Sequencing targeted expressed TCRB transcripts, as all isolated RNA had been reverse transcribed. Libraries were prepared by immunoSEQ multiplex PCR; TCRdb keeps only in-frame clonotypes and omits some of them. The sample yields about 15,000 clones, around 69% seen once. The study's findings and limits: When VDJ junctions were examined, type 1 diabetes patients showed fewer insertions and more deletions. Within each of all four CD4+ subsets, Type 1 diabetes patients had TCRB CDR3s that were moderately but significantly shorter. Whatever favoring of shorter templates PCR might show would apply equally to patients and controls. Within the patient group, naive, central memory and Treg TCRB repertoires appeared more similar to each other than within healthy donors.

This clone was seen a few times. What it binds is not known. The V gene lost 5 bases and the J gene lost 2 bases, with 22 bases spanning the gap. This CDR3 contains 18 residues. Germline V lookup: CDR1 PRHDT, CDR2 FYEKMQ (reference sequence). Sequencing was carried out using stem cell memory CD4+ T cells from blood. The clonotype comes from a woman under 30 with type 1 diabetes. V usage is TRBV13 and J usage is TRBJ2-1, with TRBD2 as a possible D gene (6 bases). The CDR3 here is CASSTLMAGPTAYNEQFF. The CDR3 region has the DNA TGTGCCAGCAGCACCCTGATGGCGGGACCTACAGCCTACAATGAGCAGTTCTTC.